This T cell receptor beta chain was obtained from a study of cytomegalovirus exposure and HLA in healthy donors. Whole-study results and caveats: An analysis was carried out later, and it reportedly showed fewer N-insertions in an Asian-associated ancestry cluster than the approximately 680-donor mean.

In regard to this clone: The antigen remains undetermined.

The germline gives CDR1 LNHDA, CDR2 SQIVND (reference sequence). This CDR3 region has 15 residues. With 3 bases removed from V and 2 bases from J, the gap between germline ends came to 13 bases. The PCR contained 60 Vbeta and 13 Jbeta primers. Clones were sequenced by immunoSEQ multiplex PCR, and TCRdb holds only the in-frame ones, with some missing. The sample contains 70,000 to 95,000 clones, approximately 80% of which appear only once. This clonotype was sampled from a man between 18 and 29 years old in good health and CMV-seronegative. The source material was PBMCs. The V call is TRBV19, the J call TRBJ1-1, with D tentatively TRBD1 (5 bases). The CDR3 protein is CASSIISTVNTEAFF. DNA for the CDR3: TGTGCCAGTAGTATCATCTCGACAGTAAACACTGAAGCTTTCTTT.